A single TCR beta chain is shown here with its context. This specimen belongs to a study of technical replicates of blood from several donors. Profiled with immunoSEQ multiplex PCR; TCRdb holds only in-frame clones, not every one. The sample lists roughly 70,000 clones; more than 85% were seen once. This clonotype was obtained from a human donor in good health. Some clones in this sample may be carry-over from other donors' samples. Sequenced material: PBMCs.

This CDR3 is CATARGPLSYEQYF. The CDR3 DNA reads TGTGCCACCGCCAGGGGTCCCCTCTCCTACGAGCAGTACTTC. This chain uses TRBV6-1 with TRBJ2-7; the D gene is possibly TRBD1 (6 bases). V was shortened by 10 bases and J by 0 bases, with 16 bases between the two germline ends. The germline CDR1 and CDR2 sequences are MNHNS and SASEGT. The CDR3 is 14 amino acids.